This T cell receptor beta chain was captured in a study of Graves' ophthalmopathy and Graves' hyperthyroidism. J gave up 2 bases and V 2 bases, and 6 bases lay outside the gene matches. Per the germline V gene, CDR1 is MNHEY and CDR2 is SVGEGT. CDR3 size: 15 residues. Study conclusions and caveats: At 65% to 71% sensitivity and 72.22% specificity, the model predicted progression of the ophthalmopathy.

In this sample, this clonotype turned up many times. The antigen is not known. For donors with ophthalmopathy, the disease showed moderate-to-severe activity, reached CAS ≥3 and NOSPECS ≥4, and had lasted under 3 months. Fresh peripheral blood (roughly 9.7 ml) yielded the PBMCs. From RNA, the CDR3 regions of TCR beta chains were amplified and sequenced. In the first round, RT-PCR was carried out with HTBI primers, and a multiplex PCR formed the second round. TCRdb reprocessed the multiplex PCR reads via MiXCR and lists one record per CDR3 protein. The sample records about 340,000 distinct CDR3 sequences, under 20% being singletons.

What was sequenced was peripheral blood. This TCR derives from an adult man with Graves' ophthalmopathy. The chain recombines TRBV6-2 or TRBV6-3 with TRBJ2-7; 7 bases agree with TRBD1. The CDR3 region is CASSYTGVMTYEQYF. The CDR3 nucleotides read TGTGCCAGCAGTTACACAGGGGTAATGACCTACGAGCAGTACTTC.